This entry lists 22 T cell receptor beta chains sequenced from one sample in a study of blood T cell repertoires in COVID-19. Repertoires were generated with immunoSEQ multiplex PCR, while TCRdb's copy carries only in-frame clones and drops some. The sample has tens of thousands of clones; 85% to 90% are singletons. The material sequenced was peripheral blood. The receptor source for this set is a man over 45 with active COVID-19.

The chain links TRBV7-7 to TRBJ2-3; a weak D match, TRBD2 (5 bases). V lost 5 bases and J lost 4, with 13 bases in between. CDR1 SSHAT and CDR2 FNYEAQ come from the germline V gene (reference sequence). The CDR3 is 14 residues long. The CDR3: CASSHDSAADTQYF. CDR3 DNA sequence: TGTGCCAGCAGCCACGATAGCGCGGCAGATACGCAGTATTTT.

The V call is TRBV5-8, the J call TRBJ1-5; 10 nucleotides match TRBD1. CDR3 length: 16 amino acids. From germline, CDR1 is SGHTS and CDR2 YDEGEE. The trim removed 3 bases at V and 12 bases at J, leaving 15 bases unmatched. CDR3 in DNA: TGTGCCAGCAGCTGGGGAGTGACAGGGGGCCCTCAAGTCCAGCATTTT. It specifies CASSWGVTGGPQVQHF.

The gene calls are TRBV5-1 and TRBJ2-6, with 9 bases lining up with TRBD1. Per germline, CDR1 SGHRS and CDR2 YFSETQ. The CDR3 is 16 residues long. Unmatched junction bases numbered 4, after V lost 4 bases and J lost 2 bases. In DNA form, the CDR3 reads TGCGCCAGCAGCAGGACAGGGGATACTGGGGCCAACGTCCTGACTTTC. The encoded protein is CASSRTGDTGANVLTF.

The chain joins TRBV24-1 to TRBJ2-1; 9 bases agree with TRBD2. This CDR3 contains 16 residues. Trimming took 5 bases from V and 3 from J; bases not matched to a gene: 7. Germline assignment: CDR1 KGHDR and CDR2 SFDVKD. The CDR3 protein is CATSAVGTSSYNEQFF. The CDR3 DNA reads TGTGCCACCAGTGCCGTGGGGACTAGCAGCTACAATGAGCAGTTCTTC.

The J gene is TRBJ2-1, the V gene TRBV2, with 7 bases matching TRBD2. The germline V gene has CDR1 SNHLY and CDR2 FYNNEI. The CDR3 consists of 16 residues. V lost 3 bases to trimming and J lost 5 bases; unmatched junction nucleotides: 10. The DNA of the CDR3 is TGTGCCAGCAGTGAGGTGGGGACTACAAGGGACAATGAGCAGTTCTTC. Translation: CASSEVGTTRDNEQFF.

CDR3 bases: TGTGCCAGCAGCCCCCTTCAGCGGGGGGGCCCTGGAGCCAAAAACATTCAGTACTTC. Translation gives CASSPLQRGGPGAKNIQYF. The rearrangement uses TRBV9 and TRBJ2-4; 10 bases match TRBD2. Trimming at V came to 4 bases and at J to 0 bases, leaving 13 bases not matched to a gene. Germline loops: CDR1 SGDLS, CDR2 YYNGEE. CDR3 length: 19 residues.

This chain uses TRBV5-1 with TRBJ2-1; perhaps TRBD1 as D (6 bases). V was pared by 0 bases and J by 7 bases, with 14 bases between. This CDR3 contains 15 residues. The germline V gene has CDR1 SGHRS and CDR2 YFSETQ. The CDR3 sequence: CASSLVQGPFNEQFF. CDR3 DNA: TGCGCCAGCAGCTTGGTACAGGGTCCCTTTAATGAGCAGTTCTTC.

The V call is TRBV9, the J call TRBJ2-2, with a weak D call TRBD2 (6 bases). Germline CDR1 reads SGDLS; CDR2 reads YYNGEE. Trimming removed 4 bases at V and 5 bases at J, with 9 bases between. The CDR3 is 13 amino acids. Here the CDR3 DNA reads TGTGCCAGCAGCTCAGCGGGTACCGGGGAGCTGTTTTTT. Amino acid sequence: CASSSAGTGELFF.

This chain joins TRBV4-1 and TRBJ1-3; 7 nucleotides match TRBD1. Per the germline V gene, CDR1 is MGHRA and CDR2 is YSYEKL. J was trimmed by 0 bases and V by 3 bases; bases with no gene match: 5. CDR3 length equals 16 residues. CDR3 DNA: TGCGCCAGCAGCCAGCAGACAGGGCCCTCTGGAAACACCATATATTTT. Protein product: CASSQQTGPSGNTIYF.

The chain recombines TRBV28 with TRBJ1-2; maybe TRBD1 (5 bases). The germline V gene has CDR1 MDHEN and CDR2 SYDVKM. Deletions cut 5 bases from V and 4 bases from J, with 17 bases between. The CDR3 has 15 residues. The CDR3 protein is CASSGGGVGIYGYTF. In nucleotides, the CDR3 is TGTGCCAGCAGTGGGGGAGGGGTCGGCATCTATGGCTACACCTTC.

J is TRBJ1-2 and V is TRBV5-4; TRBD1 agrees at 7 bases. The CDR3 spans 14 residues. Germline V lookup: CDR1 SGHNT, CDR2 YYREEE (reference sequence). With V trimmed by 4 bases and J by 6 bases, 9 bases remained unmatched. CDR3 protein: CASSQGQKIDGYTF. CDR3 coding DNA: TGTGCCAGCAGCCAGGGACAGAAGATCGATGGCTACACCTTC.

This clone was picked up one time. V usage is TRBV29-1 and J usage is TRBJ1-2; TRBD1 aligns across 9 bases. V trimming: 6 bases; J trimming: 8 bases; junction bases outside the gene matches: 1. This CDR3 comprises 10 residues. Germline V lookup: CDR1 SQVTM, CDR2 ANQGSEA. DNA of the CDR3: TGCAGCGTGGGACAGGGCGGCTACACCTTC. As protein: CSVGQGGYTF.

V and J are TRBV7-8 and TRBJ2-7; 8 positions match TRBD1. This CDR3 contains 18 residues. V gave up 1 base and J gave up 0 bases; unmatched junction bases: 11. Germline V CDR1 and CDR2: SGHVS, FQNEAQ. CDR3 sequence (DNA): TGTGCCAGCAGCTTAGTGGCCACTACAGGGACAGGCTCCTACGAGCAGTACTTC. It codes for CASSLVATTGTGSYEQYF.

V gene TRBV6-2 or TRBV6-3 combines with J gene TRBJ1-2; D might be TRBD1 (5 bases). Germline CDR1 is MNHEY and CDR2 is SVGEGT. CDR3 length: 18 residues. Trimming removed 0 bases from V and 0 bases from J, with 17 bases in between. DNA for the CDR3: TGTGCCAGCAGTTACTCCCTTTTAAGCGAGACAGCTAACTATGGCTACACCTTC. Its protein product is CASSYSLLSETANYGYTF.

The rearrangement joins TRBV3-1 (or the pseudogene TRBV3-2) to TRBJ1-4; D not certain. V was trimmed by 5 bases and J by 2 bases, leaving 12 bases between them. This CDR3 has 15 residues. Germline V gene data show CDR1 as LGHDT and CDR2 as YNNKEL (reference sequence). DNA of the CDR3: TGTGCCAGCAGCGACTTAGGGAGGACTAATGAAAAACTGTTTTTT. It encodes CASSDLGRTNEKLFF.

This clone qualifies as medium-sized (0.01 to 0.1%). V usage is TRBV19 and J usage is TRBJ1-2; D is unresolved. Germline V CDR1 and CDR2: LNHDA, SQIVND (reference sequence). This CDR3 is 13 amino acids long. V was cut by 2 bases and J by 8 bases, with 12 bases left in between. CDR3 in DNA: TGTGCCAGTAGTATATCGCAACTGTGGGGCTACACCTTC. Its translation is CASSISQLWGYTF.

V usage is TRBV9 and J usage is TRBJ1-2; 7 positions match TRBD1. V was clipped by 3 bases and J by 1 base; unmatched bases: 3. This CDR3 is 14 amino acids long. Germline loops: CDR1 SGDLS, CDR2 YYNGEE. Written as DNA, the CDR3 is TGTGCCAGCAGCGCACAGGGGATTAACTATGGCTACACCTTC. Amino acid sequence: CASSAQGINYGYTF.

The CDR3 nucleotides read TGTGCCAGTACTCATCGCCGGGGAACTAATGAAAAACTGTTTTTT. Residues: CASTHRRGTNEKLFF. The V and J genes are TRBV19 and TRBJ1-4; D not certain. CDR1 is LNHDA and CDR2 is SQIVND in the germline V gene (reference sequence). V lost 7 bases and J lost 1, with 13 bases in between. The CDR3 sequence is 15 residues long.

V and J are TRBV7-7 and TRBJ2-7, with TRBD2 identical over 9 bases. The CDR3 consists of 16 residues. With 2 bases clipped from V and 6 bases from J, the junction kept 11 bases outside the gene matches. Germline V CDR1 and CDR2: SSHAT, FNYEAQ (reference sequence). The CDR3 sequence is CASSLLSAGGLGEQYF. For the CDR3, the DNA is TGTGCCAGCAGCTTACTCTCAGCGGGGGGCCTGGGCGAGCAGTACTTC. The full variable domain, completed using reference TRBV7-7 and TRBJ2-7, is GAGVSQSPRYKVTKRGQDVTLRCDPISSHATLYWYQQALGQGPEFLTYFNYEAQPDKSGLPSDRFSAERPEGSISTLTIQRTEQRDSAMYRCASSLLSAGGLGEQYFGPGTRLTVT.

The rearrangement uses TRBV7-3 and TRBJ1-2; 9 bases match TRBD1. V shed 6 bases, J shed 8 bases, and the junction held 7 bases outside the gene matches. Germline assignment: CDR1 SGHTA and CDR2 FQGTGA. The CDR3 loop spans 13 amino acids. The chain's CDR3 is CASSFDRGLGYTF. CDR3 sequence (DNA): TGTGCCAGCAGTTTCGACAGGGGGTTAGGCTACACCTTC.

The V and J genes are TRBV6-6 and TRBJ1-1; 7 bases are shared with TRBD1. The J segment lost 7 bases and the V segment lost 6 bases, leaving 5 bases of the junction unmatched. CDR3 length: 12 residues. Germline CDR1 MNHNY, CDR2 SVGAGI (reference sequence). CDR3 protein: CASSPTGFEAFF. CDR3 nucleotide sequence: TGTGCCAGCAGCCCGACAGGGTTTGAAGCTTTCTTT.

The V and J genes are TRBV18 and TRBJ1-1; no clear D. The CDR3 totals 13 residues. Germline-derived CDR1 and CDR2 are KGHSH and LQKENI. Trimming pared 6 bases from V and 1 base from J, leaving 9 bases between. CDR3 DNA sequence: TGTGCCAGCTCGCCTCAGTCGAACACTGAAGCTTTCTTT. Translation gives CASSPQSNTEAFF.